One and the same sample provided the 13 T cell receptor beta chains below, sequenced in a study of CD8+CD57+ T cells in acquired aplastic anemia. Flow cytometry had shown expanded CD8+CD57+ cells in the patients chosen for sequencing. TCR beta VDJ and CDR3 profiling used genomic DNA as template. TCRdb reprocessed the reads via MiXCR and lists one record per CDR3 protein. This table has 150,000 to 200,000 distinct CDR3 sequences, less than 60% appearing once. Sequencing was carried out using sorted CD4+, CD8+, or CD8+CD57+ T cells (not recorded which) from PBMCs. The origin of the receptors is a human donor with aplastic anemia.

This clonotype was recorded a few times. The chain combines TRBV24-1 with TRBJ1-1; a possible D gene is TRBD1 (6 bases). The germline V gene encodes CDR1 KGHDR and CDR2 SFDVKD. Trimming shortened V by 1 base and J by 5 bases, and 7 bases separated the two germline ends. The CDR3 sequence is 13 residues long. The CDR3 nucleotides read TGTGCCACCAGTGATTTAAGGGGGACTGAAGCTTTCTTT. Its protein is CATSDLRGTEAFF.

This clonotype came up many times. The gene calls are TRBV7-2 and TRBJ2-2; 9 bases align to TRBD1. The germline CDR1 and CDR2 sequences are SGHTA and FQGNSA. The length of the CDR3 is 14 residues. J lost 5 bases, V lost 6 bases, and 4 bases had no gene match. CDR3 protein: CASRGTGRTGELFF. The CDR3 bases are TGTGCCAGCAGAGGGACAGGGAGAACCGGGGAGCTGTTTTTT.

This clonotype appeared many times. The rearrangement uses TRBV5-1 and TRBJ2-5; 8 nucleotides match TRBD1. CDR3 length: 16 amino acids. Germline CDR1 reads SGHRS; CDR2 reads YFSETQ. With 4 bases clipped from V and 4 bases from J, the junction kept 12 bases outside the gene matches. The CDR3 is CASSPSPARGLETQYF. CDR3 coding DNA: TGCGCCAGCAGCCCTTCGCCGGCCAGGGGGCTAGAGACCCAGTACTTC.

This clonotype turned up a few times. CDR3 sequence (DNA): TGCGCCACCCCTTCCGGGACAGGGGTGTGGGAGCAGTACTTC. It encodes CATPSGTGVWEQYF. The chain has TRBV10-1 and TRBJ2-7, with 10 positions matching TRBD1. The V and J ends lost 10 bases and 7 bases, in that order; junction bases with no gene match: 13. Per germline, CDR1 WNHNN and CDR2 SYGVQD (reference sequence). The CDR3 runs 14 residues.

The table lists this clonotype with many counts. This chain joins TRBV7-3 and TRBJ2-3; D uncertain. The CDR3 extends over 13 amino acids. The germline V gene encodes CDR1 SGHTA and CDR2 FQGTGA. V lost 5 bases and J lost 6, with 12 bases in between. CDR3 DNA sequence: TGTGCCAGCAGCCGTGCCGGTGGGGATACGCAGTATTTT. This encodes CASSRAGGDTQYF. The variable domain in full, with the rest retrieved from reference TRBV7-3 and TRBJ2-3, is GAGVSQTPSNKVTEKGKYVELRCDPISGHTALYWYRQSLGQGPEFLIYFQGTGAADDSGLPNDRFFAVRPEGSVSTLKIQRTERGDSAVYLCASSRAGGDTQYFGPGTRLTVL.

This clonotype was seen repeatedly, ten times or more. This chain uses TRBV10-3 with TRBJ2-2, with D possibly TRBD2 on 7 matching bases. There are 15 residues in the CDR3. V was cut by 6 bases and J by 7 bases, with 18 bases left in between. The germline CDR1 and CDR2 sequences are ENHRY and SYGVKD. CDR3 sequence: CAIRGTGGHIGELFF. The CDR3 bases are TGTGCCATCAGGGGTACCGGGGGGCATATCGGGGAGCTGTTTTTT.

J is TRBJ2-1 and V is TRBV10-3, with D possibly TRBD2 on 6 matching bases. The CDR3 covers 15 residues. Looked up from germline, CDR1 is ENHRY and CDR2 is SYGVKD. V shed 0 bases and J shed 8 bases, with 14 bases lying between them. CDR3 in amino acids: CAISESIGTYYEQFF. Written as DNA, the CDR3 is TGTGCCATCAGTGAGTCGATTGGGACTTACTATGAGCAGTTCTTC.

This clonotype has ten or more counts. V is TRBV7-6 and J is TRBJ2-7; 8 bases are shared with TRBD2. Germline CDR1 reads SGHVS; CDR2 reads FNYEAQ. The V segment lost 5 bases and the J segment 7 bases; nucleotides outside the gene matches: 10. The CDR3 runs to 14 residues. This CDR3 reads CASSVSGVGGEQYF. CDR3 nucleotide sequence: TGTGCCAGCAGCGTTAGCGGGGTGGGTGGTGAGCAGTACTTC.

This clonotype has at least ten counts. V usage is TRBV5-1 and J usage is TRBJ2-6; perhaps TRBD1 as D (6 bases). This CDR3 is 14 amino acids long. The V gene lost 8 bases and the J gene lost 1 base, with 10 bases spanning the gap. CDR1 and CDR2 (germline): SGHRS, YFSETQ. Written as DNA, the CDR3 is TGCGCCAGTGACCAGGGGTCTGGGGCCAACGTCCTGACTTTC. This codes for CASDQGSGANVLTF. The whole variable domain, filled in from reference TRBV5-1 and TRBJ2-6, reads KAGVTQTPRYLIKTRGQQVTLSCSPISGHRSVSWYQQTPGQGLQFLFEYFSETQRNKGNFPGRFSGRQFSNSRSEMNVSTLELGDSALYLCASDQGSGANVLTFGAGSRLTVL.

The rearrangement joins TRBV29-1 to TRBJ2-1, with 7 bases matching TRBD2. This CDR3 contains 14 residues. Germline CDR1 is SQVTM and CDR2 is ANQGSEA. The DNA for the CDR3 is TGCAGTCCCGGGGGGACCCGCCGGGTCTGGGAGCAGTTCTTC. Amino acids: CSPGGTRRVWEQFF.

This clonotype came up many times. The gene calls are TRBV20-1 and TRBJ2-7; 7 bases match TRBD1. The CDR3 length is 13 residues. Looked up from germline, CDR1 is DFQATT and CDR2 is SNEGSKA (reference sequence). V shed 6 bases, J shed 3 bases, and the junction held 8 bases outside the gene matches. CDR3 DNA: TGCAGTGCGACAGGGTTTAGGGTCTACGAGCAGTACTTC. Its translation is CSATGFRVYEQYF.

This clonotype was seen many times. The CDR3 DNA follows: TGCAGTGCCGGACGAGCGGGGGGGCGTCGAGAGACCCAGTACTTC. This gives the protein CSAGRAGGRRETQYF. The chain employs TRBV20-1 and TRBJ2-5; the match to TRBD2 covers 10 bases. Germline CDR1 is DFQATT and CDR2 is SNEGSKA (reference sequence). CDR3 size: 15 residues. V gave up 6 bases and J gave up 4 bases; unmatched junction bases: 11.

This clonotype was observed at least ten times. The gene calls are TRBV9 and TRBJ1-5; D uncertain. Germline V gene lookup returns CDR1 SGDLS and CDR2 YYNGEE. This CDR3 spans 15 amino acids. V was shortened by 0 bases and J by 2 bases, with 9 bases between the two germline ends. The CDR3 nucleotides are TGTGCCAGCAGCGTAGGAGTGGCAGGCAATCAGCCCCAGCATTTT. It yields the protein CASSVGVAGNQPQHF.